The 31 T cell receptor beta chains given below trace back to one sample, sequenced in a study of T cells in Graves' hyperthyroidism and ophthalmopathy (dated by TCRdb to the late 2010s). Library preparation used multiplex PCR. The listed sequencing device is Illumina HiSeq 2000. The TCR beta CDR3 regions were amplified from the RNA transcripts. A first-round RT-PCR of the TCR CDR3 used the HTBI primer set with the Qiagen OneStep RT-PCR kit. TCRdb reanalyzed the raw reads on its own, using fastp at Q25 for trimming and MiXCR for clone calling, and kept in-frame beta chains. Rows with one shared CDR3 protein collapse into an entry with the most common genes and DNA. The sample contains hundreds of thousands of distinct CDR3 sequences, about 24% of them found a single time. Of the sample, around 10% is held by the ten largest clones. The specimen sequenced was blood. These receptor sequences come from a woman aged 25 to 39 with Graves' ophthalmopathy.

This chain uses TRBV12-3 or TRBV12-4 with TRBJ2-7; 8 bases agree with TRBD2. The CDR3 has 15 amino acids. V was clipped by 4 bases and J by 3 bases; unmatched bases: 8. The CDR3 region is CASSSFYGGGYEQYF. DNA for the CDR3: TGTGCCAGCAGTTCCTTCTACGGGGGGGGCTACGAGCAGTACTTC.

Details on this clonotype: A junction boundary mismatches the germline segment, possibly from a read error. This sequence joins TRBV6-2 or TRBV6-3 and TRBJ2-7; tentative D call: TRBD2 (5 bases). Germline V gene data show CDR1 as MNHEY and CDR2 as SVGEGT. There are 13 residues in the CDR3. The DNA of the CDR3 is TGTGCCAGCAGTTACGGAGAGGGTTACGAGCAGCACTTC. Translating it yields CASSYGEGYEQHF.

This clonotype was picked up many times. The genes are TRBV29-1 and TRBJ2-7; no clear D. V was trimmed by 6 bases and J by 7 bases, leaving 10 bases between them. Germline CDR1 reads SQVTM; CDR2 reads ANQGSEA. CDR3 size: 10 residues. CDR3 in DNA: TGCAGCGTCTCGCTCGCAGAGCAGTACTTC. Protein sequence: CSVSLAEQYF.

V and J are TRBV12-3 or TRBV12-4 and TRBJ1-5; 9 nucleotides match TRBD1. V was pared by 6 bases and J by 3 bases, with 6 bases of the junction left unmatched. The CDR3 has 15 residues. CDR3 DNA sequence: TGTGCCAGCAGGGACAGGGGATCGGTCAATCAGCCCCAGCATTTT. Protein: CASRDRGSVNQPQHF.

The chain is built from TRBV6-2 or TRBV6-3 and TRBJ1-1; no reliable D call. This CDR3 is built from 18 residues. Trimming pared 0 bases from V and 2 bases from J, leaving 19 bases between. Germline V gives CDR1 MNHEY, CDR2 SVGEGT. CDR3 nucleotide sequence: TGTGCCAGCAGTTACTCGAAACCTGTTCCGGGAGCAAACACTGAAGCTTTCTTT. Protein: CASSYSKPVPGANTEAFF.

In its sample, this clonotype was seen many times. The V gene is TRBV6-2 or TRBV6-3, the J gene TRBJ1-5; D may be TRBD1 (5 bases). V lost 4 bases and J lost 7, with 14 bases in between. Germline V gives CDR1 MNHEY, CDR2 SVGEGT. The CDR3 extends over 14 amino acids. The CDR3 DNA reads as TGTGCCAGCAGTTTCCCTGGCGGGGACCAGCCCCAGCATTTT. As protein: CASSFPGGDQPQHF.

Many counts were recorded for this clonotype. V gene TRBV28 combines with J gene TRBJ1-5, with D maybe TRBD1 (6 bases). Germline lookup yields CDR1 MDHEN and CDR2 SYDVKM. V dropped 6 bases and J dropped 6 bases, with 21 bases sitting between them. CDR3 length: 16 residues. The CDR3 coding sequence is TGTGCCAGCAGCCCTCGGCCCAGGGGACGGGGTCAGCCCCAGCATTTT. Amino acids: CASSPRPRGRGQPQHF.

The chain joins TRBV11-1 to TRBJ1-3; D is perhaps TRBD1 (6 bases). The CDR3 consists of 18 residues. The germline V gene encodes CDR1 SGHAT and CDR2 FQDESV (reference sequence). V was cut by 0 bases and J by 5 bases, with 20 bases left in between. The CDR3 spells CASSLAPRDIWHRNTIYF. DNA for the CDR3: TGTGCCAGCAGCTTAGCACCCCGGGACATCTGGCATAGAAACACCATATATTTT.

This clonotype was observed at least ten times. This chain links TRBV9 with TRBJ1-2; D is undetermined. The V gene lost 4 bases and the J gene lost 2 bases, with 15 bases spanning the gap. In germline, CDR1 is SGDLS, CDR2 YYNGEE. CDR3 size: 15 residues. DNA for the CDR3: TGTGCCAGCAGCAGAGACAACGCGCCGAACTATGGCTACACCTTC. It specifies CASSRDNAPNYGYTF.

The chain couples TRBV12-3 or TRBV12-4 to TRBJ1-2, with a tentative D call TRBD1 (5 bases). Trimming left V 6 bases short and J 2 bases short, with 10 bases between. The CDR3 totals 13 residues. CDR3 sequence reads: CASRYRLNYGYTF. The CDR3 DNA reads TGTGCCAGCAGGTACAGGTTGAACTATGGCTACACCTTC.

The sample holds many counts of this clonotype. The rearrangement joins TRBV30 to TRBJ1-5, with D maybe TRBD1 (5 bases). Looked up from germline, CDR1 is GTSNPN and CDR2 is SVGIG (reference sequence). This CDR3 has 14 amino acids. V was trimmed by 4 bases and J by 1 base, leaving 11 bases between them. CDR3 protein: CAWNQGRSNQPQHF. CDR3 DNA sequence: TGTGCCTGGAACCAGGGAAGAAGCAATCAGCCCCAGCATTTT.

The chain recombines TRBV6-1 with TRBJ2-7; a possible D gene is TRBD2 (5 bases). Between the trimmed V and J ends, which lost 9 bases and 2 bases, there was a span of 14 bases. Germline-derived CDR1 and CDR2 are MNHNS and SASEGT. The length of the CDR3 is 13 residues. In nucleotides, the CDR3 is TGTGCCAGTAGGGAGCTTTTCCCCTACGAGCAGTACTTC. Its translation: CASRELFPYEQYF.

Many counts were recorded for this clonotype. The chain is built from TRBV12-3 or TRBV12-4 and TRBJ1-5, with 7 bases matching TRBD1. The CDR3 totals 14 residues. The J segment lost 3 bases and the V segment lost 6 bases, leaving 5 bases of the junction unmatched. The CDR3 sequence is CASRIGTDNQPQHF. The DNA of the CDR3 is TGTGCCAGCAGAATCGGGACAGACAATCAGCCCCAGCATTTT.

This clonotype came up many times. The rearrangement links TRBV19 to TRBJ1-1; D unclear. With 4 bases removed from V and 6 bases from J, the gap between germline ends came to 9 bases. Germline V gene data show CDR1 as LNHDA and CDR2 as SQIVND (reference sequence). The CDR3 covers 12 residues. CDR3 loop: CASSTGWAEAFF. The CDR3 DNA reads TGTGCCAGTAGTACAGGTTGGGCTGAAGCTTTCTTT.

The sample holds one count of this clonotype. V gene TRBV19 combines with J gene TRBJ1-1; maybe TRBD1 (6 bases). V lost 1 base, J lost 0 bases, and 9 bases lay in between. The length of the CDR3 is 15 residues. Germline V CDR1 and CDR2: LNHDA, SQIVND (reference sequence). The CDR3 here is CASSIVGGLNTEAFF. The CDR3 DNA sequence: TGTGCCAGTAGTATAGTTGGGGGCTTGAACACTGAAGCTTTCTTT. Full variable domain (rest looked up from reference TRBV19 and TRBJ1-1): DGGITQSPKYLFRKEGQNVTLSCEQNLNHDAMYWYRQDPGQGLRLIYYSQIVNDFQKGDIAEGYSVSREKKESFPLTVTSAQKNPTAFYLCASSIVGGLNTEAFFGQGTRLTVV.

This clonotype was observed many times. The chain carries TRBV19 and TRBJ2-7; a possible D gene is TRBD1 (5 bases). The V and J ends lost 3 bases and 2 bases respectively, with 8 bases between them. The germline V gene has CDR1 LNHDA and CDR2 SQIVND (reference sequence). This CDR3 has 13 amino acids. CDR3 DNA: TGTGCCAGTAGTATCGGCAGGGCCTACGAGCAGTACTTC. The encoded protein is CASSIGRAYEQYF.

This clonotype was recorded many times. The chain has TRBV19 and TRBJ1-3; D remains ambiguous. The germline gives CDR1 LNHDA, CDR2 SQIVND (reference sequence). V was trimmed by 5 bases and J by 4 bases, leaving 9 bases between them. The CDR3 extends over 13 amino acids. CDR3 loop: CASSPATGNTIYF. For the CDR3, the DNA is TGTGCCAGTAGTCCTGCGACGGGAAACACCATATATTTT. Based on the CDR3 plus reference TRBV19 and TRBJ1-3, the full variable domain is DGGITQSPKYLFRKEGQNVTLSCEQNLNHDAMYWYRQDPGQGLRLIYYSQIVNDFQKGDIAEGYSVSREKKESFPLTVTSAQKNPTAFYLCASSPATGNTIYFGEGSWLTVV.

The table lists this clonotype with a few counts. This chain connects TRBV20-1 to TRBJ1-2, with no clear D. Trimming took 6 bases from V and 4 from J, leaving 18 bases between them. Germline V gives CDR1 DFQATT, CDR2 SNEGSKA (reference sequence). This CDR3 has 14 amino acids. DNA of the CDR3: TGCAGTGCCACTCCCATCGGGGTCATCTATGGCTACACCTTC. It is translated as CSATPIGVIYGYTF.

The chain combines TRBV28 with TRBJ2-7, with D possibly matching TRBD2 (5 bases). V lost 7 bases, J lost 5 bases, and 21 bases lay in between. The germline V gene has CDR1 MDHEN and CDR2 SYDVKM. The CDR3 spans 15 residues. The CDR3 DNA follows: TGTGCCAGCAAAACTCGCCAGGTGGGGAGCAACGAGCAGTACTTC. It translates to CASKTRQVGSNEQYF. Drawing the rest from reference TRBV28 and TRBJ2-7, the complete variable domain is DVKVTQSSRYLVKRTGEKVFLECVQDMDHENMFWYRQDPGLGLRLIYFSYDVKMKEKGDIPEGYSVSREKKERFSLILESASTNQTSMYLCASKTRQVGSNEQYFGPGTRLTVT.

In this sample, this clonotype turned up many times. This sequence joins TRBV7-2 and TRBJ2-7, with 8 bases fitting TRBD1. V trimming: 6 bases; J trimming: 5 bases; junction bases outside the gene matches: 12. This CDR3 is 15 amino acids long. Germline V gives CDR1 SGHTA, CDR2 FQGNSA. DNA for the CDR3: TGTGCCAGCAGGCCTCCGGGACAGGCGGTCCACGAGCAGTACTTC. This codes for CASRPPGQAVHEQYF.

This clonotype was recorded once. This chain links TRBV6-5 with TRBJ1-1; a weak D match, TRBD1 (5 bases). Per the germline V gene, CDR1 is MNHEY and CDR2 is SVGAGI. Trimming removed 1 base from V and 0 bases from J, with 12 bases in between. The CDR3 has 16 residues. The CDR3 protein is CASSYLAGRMNTEAFF. As DNA, the CDR3 is TGTGCCAGCAGTTACTTGGCAGGGCGAATGAACACTGAAGCTTTCTTT.

This clonotype was seen a handful of times. The chain recombines TRBV6-5 with TRBJ1-2, with TRBD1 identical over 9 bases. CDR1 and CDR2 from the germline V gene are MNHEY and SVGAGI. This CDR3 has 16 amino acids. With 0 bases clipped from V and 4 bases from J, the junction kept 6 bases outside the gene matches. In nucleotides, the CDR3 is TGTGCCAGCAGTTACTCCGCGGGACAGGGAGGCTATGGCTACACCTTC. This encodes CASSYSAGQGGYGYTF.

This clonotype was picked up a small number of times. The gene calls are TRBV6-1 and TRBJ2-5; 14 bases are shared with TRBD2. The CDR3 extends over 16 amino acids. With V trimmed by 6 bases and J by 0 bases, 3 bases remained unmatched. The germline gives CDR1 MNHNS, CDR2 SASEGT. The CDR3 sequence is CASRRLAGGNQETQYF. The CDR3 nucleotides read TGTGCCAGCAGAAGACTAGCGGGAGGGAACCAAGAGACCCAGTACTTC.

This clonotype showed up many times. V usage is TRBV5-1 and J usage is TRBJ2-7, with 9 bases identical to TRBD2. The CDR3 is made up of 16 amino acids. The V segment lost 4 bases and the J segment 3 bases; nucleotides outside the gene matches: 11. The germline V gene encodes CDR1 SGHRS and CDR2 YFSETQ. The CDR3 region is CASSPRLAGALYEQYF. The CDR3 bases are TGCGCCAGCAGCCCTCGATTAGCGGGGGCCCTCTACGAGCAGTACTTC. The full variable domain, rest sourced from reference TRBV5-1 and TRBJ2-7, is KAGVTQTPRYLIKTRGQQVTLSCSPISGHRSVSWYQQTPGQGLQFLFEYFSETQRNKGNFPGRFSGRQFSNSRSEMNVSTLELGDSALYLCASSPRLAGALYEQYFGPGTRLTVT.

Many counts were recorded for this clonotype. This sequence joins TRBV9 and TRBJ1-3, with 10 positions matching TRBD1. Germline CDR1 is SGDLS and CDR2 is YYNGEE. The CDR3 length is 17 residues. V lost 0 bases and J lost 0; bases outside the gene matches: 3. The CDR3 spells CASSVATGGISGNTIYF. In DNA, the CDR3 is TGTGCCAGCAGCGTAGCGACAGGGGGCATCTCTGGAAACACCATATATTTT.

The chain combines TRBV12-3 or TRBV12-4 with TRBJ2-7; D gene uncertain. The CDR3 consists of 11 residues. Trimming pared 6 bases from V and 6 bases from J, leaving 9 bases between. DNA for the CDR3: TGTGCCAGCAGGAATTTCCGCGAGCAGTACTTC. This translates into CASRNFREQYF.

This clonotype was found a few times. The chain recombines TRBV27 with TRBJ2-5; either TRBD1 or TRBD2 may fit D (5 bases each). The V gene lost 7 bases and the J gene lost 5 bases, with 14 bases spanning the gap. The germline gives CDR1 MNHEY, CDR2 SMNVEV (reference sequence). The CDR3 loop spans 13 amino acids. CDR3 nucleotide sequence: TGTGCCAGCACCCCTCGGGGCCGGGAGACCCAGTACTTC. Protein: CASTPRGRETQYF.

In the case of this clonotype: One end of the junction does not line up with germline, which may come from a read error. The chain joins TRBV7-6 to TRBJ1-2; D is ambiguous. Germline lookup yields CDR1 SGHVS and CDR2 FNYEAQ. The CDR3 is made up of 12 amino acids. CDR3 bases: TGTGTCAGCAGCTTTTCTGACTATGGCTACACCTTC. This translates into CVSSFSDYGYTF.

The chain combines TRBV7-2 with TRBJ2-7, with D perhaps TRBD2 (5 bases). The CDR3 runs to 14 residues. V lost 5 bases to trimming and J lost 6 bases, with 17 bases between them. Per germline, CDR1 SGHTA and CDR2 FQGNSA. CDR3 coding DNA: TGTGCCAGCAGCCAACAAAGTCTAGAGGGCGAGCAGTACTTC. It is translated as CASSQQSLEGEQYF.

This clonotype was observed a handful of times. V and J are TRBV12-3 or TRBV12-4 and TRBJ1-5; TRBD1 agrees at 9 bases. The CDR3 contains 17 residues. The V gene end was trimmed by 6 bases and the J gene end by 1 base; junction bases not matched to a gene: 10. CDR3 residues: CASRRGQGSVSNQPQHF. CDR3 sequence (DNA): TGTGCCAGCAGACGGGGACAGGGCTCCGTAAGCAATCAGCCCCAGCATTTT.

With respect to this clonotype: This sequence may be a read error, since a much larger clone differs from it by one base. The final CDR3 position lacks the conserved phenylalanine or tryptophan, pointing to a likely read error. V usage is TRBV6-4 and J usage is TRBJ1-5, with 12 positions matching TRBD1. Germline CDR1 and CDR2: MRHNA and SNTAGT. The CDR3 extends over 14 amino acids. J gave up 6 bases and V 7 bases, and 4 bases lay outside the gene matches. In DNA, the CDR3 is TGTGCCAGCATGGGACAGGGGGCCGGTCAGCCCCAGCATCTT. It translates to CASMGQGAGQPQHL.